These 8 T cell receptor beta chains share one sample of origin, sequenced in a study of response to subunit inactivated influenza vaccine. TCRdb reanalysed the RT-PCR reads using MiXCR and keeps one entry per CDR3 protein. The sample carries around 480,000 distinct CDR3 sequences, 16% recorded once. The specimen was CD4+ T cells sorted from PBMCs, collected less than 25 months after vaccination. All receptors derive from a man aged 50 to 69 who received an inactivated influenza vaccine.

This clonotype was counted between two and nine times. The rearrangement joins TRBV28 to TRBJ2-1, with D perhaps being TRBD1 or TRBD2 (5 bases each). CDR1 and CDR2 from the germline V gene are MDHEN and SYDVKM. There are 12 residues in the CDR3. The ends were cut back, 5 bases at V and 6 bases at J, with 8 bases in the middle. Here the CDR3 reads CASSRGPNEQFF. The CDR3 DNA reads as TGTGCCAGCAGTCGGGGCCCCAATGAGCAGTTCTTC. Based on the CDR3 plus reference TRBV28 and TRBJ2-1, the full variable domain is DVKVTQSSRYLVKRTGEKVFLECVQDMDHENMFWYRQDPGLGLRLIYFSYDVKMKEKGDIPEGYSVSREKKERFSLILESASTNQTSMYLCASSRGPNEQFFGPGTRLTVL.

This chain joins TRBV24-1 and TRBJ2-3; TRBD2 agrees at 8 bases. J was trimmed by 2 bases and V by 4 bases; bases with no gene match: 10. The CDR3 length is 17 residues. Germline assignment: CDR1 KGHDR and CDR2 SFDVKD. The CDR3 region is CATSDPTAGANTDTQYF. CDR3 DNA: TGTGCCACCAGTGACCCGACAGCGGGGGCTAACACAGATACGCAGTATTTT.

In its sample, this clonotype was seen a few times. V gene TRBV18 combines with J gene TRBJ2-5; 7 bases are shared with TRBD1. This CDR3 comprises 15 residues. Germline V gene sequence: CDR1 KGHSH, CDR2 LQKENI. V shed 5 bases and J 1 base; nucleotides not matched to a gene: 7. The CDR3 region has the DNA TGTGCCAGCTCATCCTTACAGGGGCCCCAAGAGACCCAGTACTTC. This sequence encodes CASSSLQGPQETQYF.

This clonotype showed up just a few times. The CDR3 carries no conserved terminal phenylalanine or tryptophan, so it likely arises from a read error. DNA of the CDR3: TGCGCCAGCAGCTCCCAGCTGAACACTGAAGCTTTCCTT. Protein: CASSSQLNTEAFL. The rearrangement links TRBV5-1 to TRBJ1-1; D gene unclear. CDR1 SGHRS and CDR2 YFSETQ come from the germline V gene. Deletions cut 3 bases from V and 0 bases from J, with 6 bases between. The CDR3 has 13 amino acids.

A few counts support this clonotype. For the CDR3, the DNA is TGTGCCAGCAGTTACGATTGGTCCACAGATACGCAGTATTTT. This sequence encodes CASSYDWSTDTQYF. This chain connects TRBV6-5 to TRBJ2-3; D uncertain. The V and J ends lost 2 bases and 2 bases respectively, with 8 bases between them. The CDR3 is 14 amino acids. Germline values: CDR1 MNHEY, CDR2 SVGAGI.

This clonotype was recorded a few times. The rearrangement uses TRBV7-2 and TRBJ2-5; maybe TRBD1 (6 bases). The V end lost 2 bases, the J end lost 5 bases, and 9 bases lay between the germline ends. CDR1 and CDR2 (germline): SGHTA, FQGNSA. The CDR3 length is 13 residues. In DNA, the CDR3 is TGTGCCAGCAGCTTAACAGGGTTGGAGACCCAGTACTTC. Its protein product is CASSLTGLETQYF.

This clonotype was seen a handful of times. V gene TRBV10-3 combines with J gene TRBJ2-7; 9 nucleotides agree with TRBD1. This CDR3 contains 14 residues. J gave up 3 bases and V 10 bases, and 10 bases lay outside the gene matches. The germline gives CDR1 ENHRY, CDR2 SYGVKD. The CDR3 region is CATNTRDRVYEQYF. In nucleotides, the CDR3 is TGTGCCACGAACACCCGGGACAGGGTCTACGAGCAGTACTTC.

This clonotype appeared a few times. The chain carries TRBV7-2 and TRBJ2-7; no definite D call. The CDR3 covers 13 residues. Trimming shortened V by 5 bases and J by 9 bases, and 17 bases separated the two germline ends. Looked up from germline, CDR1 is SGHTA and CDR2 is FQGNSA. The chain's CDR3 is CASSPSTVTRQYF. For the CDR3, the DNA is TGTGCCAGCAGCCCTTCGACTGTTACGAGGCAGTACTTC.